Sequencing of this T cell receptor (beta chain) was carried out in a study of technical replicates of blood from a handful of donors. The data were produced by immunoSEQ multiplex PCR, yet TCRdb's version contains in-frame clones alone and is incomplete. The sample holds 65,000 to 95,000 clones, 95% to 98% seen once. V was clipped by 2 bases and J by 2 bases, with 17 bases between them. The length of the CDR3 is 17 residues. Germline assignment: CDR1 LNHNV and CDR2 YYDKDF (reference sequence). This chain links TRBV15 with TRBJ2-3; the D is unclear. The sequence was collected from a human donor in good health. The sample comprised T cells isolated from PBMCs. CDR3 sequence reads: CATSRRDLDLPTDTQYF. The CDR3 bases are TGTGCCACCAGCAGACGAGACCTAGACCTCCCCACAGATACGCAGTATTTT.